This T cell receptor beta chain came from a study of blood T cell repertoires in COVID-19. Study-level information: Donors in the United States, Italy and Spain gave samples during acute or convalescent COVID-19. PBMCs, B-cell-depleted T cells, or T cells provided the cDNA or gDNA that made up the material.

The germline V gene has CDR1 SGDLS and CDR2 YYNGEE. The CDR3 totals 15 residues. The ends were cut back, 6 bases at V and 4 bases at J, with 16 bases in the middle. In the original workflow: From reference gene primer amplification, estimates of nucleated cell counts were derived. Some clones are missing from TCRdb's copy, which holds only in-frame ones; the method was immunoSEQ multiplex PCR. The V and J calls and the clone size are those of that table, but D and trimming were determined from the DNA. The table has about 310,000 clones, about 87% seen once; the top ten hold 1.3%. The sequenced sample was peripheral blood. This chain joins TRBV9 and TRBJ2-2, with D unclear. The source is a man in his 70s with acute or convalescent COVID-19. The CDR3 DNA sequence: TGTGCCAGCAACCCTCATCTATCGAGCACCGGGGAGCTGTTTTTT. It codes for CASNPHLSSTGELFF.